This passage covers 21 T cell receptor beta chains from one sample sequenced in a study of blood T cell repertoires in COVID-19. Repertoires were generated with immunoSEQ multiplex PCR, while TCRdb's copy carries only in-frame clones and drops some. The data contain approximately 300,000 clones, around 88% of them singletons. Sequences were obtained from peripheral blood. The source is a woman aged 45-65 years with acute or convalescent COVID-19.

V and J are TRBV28 and TRBJ2-5; 8 nucleotides match TRBD2. CDR3 size: 15 residues. V trimming: 7 bases; J trimming: 4 bases; junction bases outside the gene matches: 11. Germline CDR1 and CDR2: MDHEN and SYDVKM. This chain's CDR3 is CASKGSPGLGETQYF. In nucleotides, the CDR3 is TGTGCCAGCAAGGGGAGCCCGGGACTAGGAGAGACCCAGTACTTC.

The V gene is TRBV9, the J gene TRBJ2-5; D unclear. The V and J ends lost 4 bases and 7 bases respectively, with 14 bases between them. The length of the CDR3 is 13 residues. Germline CDR1 and CDR2: SGDLS and YYNGEE. CDR3 sequence: CASSPTPSGTQYF. CDR3 DNA sequence: TGTGCCAGCAGCCCGACCCCCTCGGGGACCCAGTACTTC.

This chain links TRBV2 with TRBJ2-5; 7 bases align to TRBD2. With 4 bases clipped from V and 5 bases from J, the junction kept 4 bases outside the gene matches. CDR3 length: 13 residues. The V gene's germline CDR1 is SNHLY and CDR2 FYNNEI. The CDR3 DNA reads as TGTGCCAGCAGTGGCAGGGAGGGGGAGACCCAGTACTTC. Amino acids: CASSGREGETQYF.

The chain combines TRBV9 with TRBJ2-3; no reliable D call. Germline-derived CDR1 and CDR2 are SGDLS and YYNGEE. The ends were cut back, 3 bases at V and 2 bases at J, with 10 bases in the middle. CDR3 length: 14 residues. The CDR3 DNA follows: TGTGCCAGCAGCGATCTTGTCTCCACAGATACGCAGTATTTT. It translates to CASSDLVSTDTQYF.

The CDR3 DNA reads TGTGCCAGCAGTTACTCGAGCGGATCCCAAGAGACCCAGTACTTC. Translation: CASSYSSGSQETQYF. The gene calls are TRBV6-5 and TRBJ2-5, with D maybe TRBD2 (5 bases). From germline, CDR1 is MNHEY and CDR2 SVGAGI. Trimming removed 0 bases at V and 1 base at J, with 9 bases between. CDR3 size: 15 residues.

CDR3 in amino acids: CAIGGTSGTDTQYF. Written as DNA, the CDR3 is TGTGCCATCGGTGGAACTAGCGGCACAGATACGCAGTATTTT. The V and J genes are TRBV10-3 and TRBJ2-3; 7 nucleotides agree with TRBD2. Germline trimming cut 8 bases from V and 1 base from J; bases unmatched to any gene: 6. Germline V CDR1 and CDR2: ENHRY, SYGVKD. The CDR3 is 14 amino acids.

This clone has just one count. The identical CDR3 is also encoded by other nucleotide sequences in the sample. The DNA for the CDR3 is TGTGCCAGCAGTGAAAGAGGTACCCAGTACTTC. It is translated as CASSERGTQYF. This chain links TRBV2 with TRBJ2-5; D gene unclear. The CDR3 has 11 residues. V was clipped by 2 bases and J by 8 bases, with 6 bases between them. The germline V gene has CDR1 SNHLY and CDR2 FYNNEI.

V gene TRBV6-5 combines with J gene TRBJ2-5; weak D call: TRBD1 (6 bases). V dropped 4 bases and J dropped 0 bases, with 12 bases sitting between them. CDR1 and CDR2 (germline): MNHEY, SVGAGI. The CDR3 is 15 amino acids. CDR3 sequence reads: CASSSNRDNQETQYF. Here the CDR3 DNA reads TGTGCCAGCAGTTCCAACCGGGACAACCAAGAGACCCAGTACTTC.

V is TRBV4-2 and J is TRBJ1-2, with D maybe TRBD1 (6 bases). The CDR3 contains 15 residues. Per germline, CDR1 LGHNA and CDR2 YNFKEQ. V was shortened by 5 bases and J by 4 bases, with 17 bases between the two germline ends. The CDR3 protein is CASSEQGSKTYGYTF. The CDR3 DNA reads as TGTGCCAGCAGCGAACAGGGATCGAAGACCTATGGCTACACCTTC.

The chain uses TRBV24-1 and TRBJ2-1, with TRBD2 identical over 13 bases. This CDR3 comprises 16 residues. The germline V gene encodes CDR1 KGHDR and CDR2 SFDVKD. The ends lost 4 bases at V and 9 bases at J; junction bases unmatched: 8. Here the CDR3 reads CATSDLLLAGGGEQFF. The CDR3 bases are TGTGCCACCAGTGACCTATTACTAGCGGGAGGGGGTGAGCAGTTCTTC.

This CDR3 is CASRSFLGELFF. Here the CDR3 DNA reads TGTGCCAGCAGAAGTTTCCTAGGGGAACTGTTTTTT. The chain is built from TRBV28 and TRBJ1-4; perhaps TRBD1 as D (5 bases). The CDR3 has 12 residues. Trimming removed 6 bases from V and 12 bases from J, with 14 bases in between. Germline CDR1 reads MDHEN; CDR2 reads SYDVKM.

The chain employs TRBV5-8 and TRBJ2-7; D is uncertain. The CDR3 has 13 residues. The germline V gene encodes CDR1 SGHTS and CDR2 YDEGEE. Trimming took 0 bases from V and 3 from J, leaving 7 bases between them. CDR3 region: CASSLGRDYEQYF. DNA for the CDR3: TGTGCCAGCAGCTTGGGTAGAGACTACGAGCAGTACTTC.

The count of this clone is one. V and J are TRBV28 and TRBJ2-1; 10 bases match TRBD2. Germline V gene data show CDR1 as MDHEN and CDR2 as SYDVKM. The CDR3 covers 20 residues. V lost 5 bases and J lost 4; bases outside the gene matches: 20. The CDR3 DNA follows: TGTGCCAGCAGTCCGGCGGGGGGAGTTCTAGCGGGAGAATTATACAATGAGCAGTTCTTC. Translated: CASSPAGGVLAGELYNEQFF. Filled out from reference TRBV28 and TRBJ2-1, the complete variable domain reads DVKVTQSSRYLVKRTGEKVFLECVQDMDHENMFWYRQDPGLGLRLIYFSYDVKMKEKGDIPEGYSVSREKKERFSLILESASTNQTSMYLCASSPAGGVLAGELYNEQFFGPGTRLTVL.

This clone appeared once. The chain uses TRBV29-1 and TRBJ1-1; D might be TRBD1 (6 bases). The CDR3 has 14 amino acids. V was clipped by 7 bases and J by 0 bases, with 15 bases between them. Looked up from germline, CDR1 is SQVTM and CDR2 is ANQGSEA. The CDR3 nucleotides are TGCAGCGCTGGGGGCGGGGGCCTGAACACTGAAGCTTTCTTT. As protein: CSAGGGGLNTEAFF.

The CDR3 reads CASSLLAGPAYNEQFF. The CDR3 DNA sequence: TGTGCCAGCAGCTTACTGGCGGGACCGGCTTACAATGAGCAGTTCTTC. V and J are TRBV7-9 and TRBJ2-1; a possible D gene is TRBD2 (6 bases). From germline, CDR1 is SEHNR and CDR2 FQNEAQ (reference sequence). V was cut by 2 bases and J by 4 bases, with 15 bases left in between. The CDR3 is made up of 16 amino acids. Complete variable domain (other parts from reference TRBV7-9 and TRBJ2-1): DTGVSQNPRHKITKRGQNVTFRCDPISEHNRLYWYRQTLGQGPEFLTYFQNEAQLEKSRLLSDRFSAERPKGSFSTLEIQRTEQGDSAMYLCASSLLAGPAYNEQFFGPGTRLTVL.

The chain links TRBV3-1 (or the pseudogene TRBV3-2) to TRBJ2-3; D possibly corresponds to TRBD1 (6 bases). Trimming took 2 bases from V and 2 from J, leaving 8 bases between them. Germline-derived CDR1 and CDR2 are LGHDT and YNNKEL (reference sequence). This CDR3 is built from 14 residues. Written as DNA, the CDR3 is TGTGCCAGCAGCCAACCAGGGGTCACAGATACGCAGTATTTT. Translated: CASSQPGVTDTQYF.

This chain's CDR3 is CASSPFAGALYEQYF. For the CDR3, the DNA is TGTGCCAGCAGCCCGTTCGCGGGGGCACTGTACGAGCAGTACTTC. This sequence joins TRBV7-9 and TRBJ2-7; tentative D call: TRBD2 (7 bases). The CDR3 is 15 amino acids. The germline V gene encodes CDR1 SEHNR and CDR2 FQNEAQ (reference sequence). V dropped 5 bases and J dropped 4 bases, with 18 bases sitting between them. The variable domain in full, with the rest retrieved from reference TRBV7-9 and TRBJ2-7, is DTGVSQNPRHKITKRGQNVTFRCDPISEHNRLYWYRQTLGQGPEFLTYFQNEAQLEKSRLLSDRFSAERPKGSFSTLEIQRTEQGDSAMYLCASSPFAGALYEQYFGPGTRLTVT.

The chain uses TRBV6-1 and TRBJ1-5; 8 bases line up with TRBD1. CDR3 length: 16 amino acids. Trimming cost V 4 bases and J 0 bases; bases outside gene matches: 5. The germline V gene encodes CDR1 MNHNS and CDR2 SASEGT. The CDR3 sequence: CASSGGTGRSNQPQHF. In DNA form, the CDR3 reads TGTGCCAGCAGTGGAGGGACAGGTCGTAGCAATCAGCCCCAGCATTTT.

CDR3 region: CAIRSGTSGTDTQYF. CDR3 sequence (DNA): TGTGCCATCAGATCCGGGACTAGCGGTACAGATACGCAGTATTTT. The chain joins TRBV10-3 to TRBJ2-3; 11 bases are shared with TRBD2. This CDR3 region has 15 residues. Germline V CDR1 and CDR2: ENHRY, SYGVKD. The junction had 5 bases not matched to a gene; V was cut back by 6 bases and J by 3 bases.

The chain links TRBV6-5 to TRBJ1-4; 9 positions match TRBD1. There are 15 residues in the CDR3. Per the germline V gene, CDR1 is MNHEY and CDR2 is SVGAGI. V lost 4 bases to trimming and J lost 2 bases; unmatched junction nucleotides: 2. CDR3 sequence (DNA): TGTGCCAGCAGTTTCGGGACAGGGACTAATGAAAAACTGTTTTTT. It translates to CASSFGTGTNEKLFF.

This clone was detected a few times. The V call is TRBV5-1, the J call TRBJ2-1; no clear D. This CDR3 contains 15 residues. Trimming stripped 0 bases from V and 4 bases from J, with 11 bases between. CDR1 and CDR2 from the germline V gene are SGHRS and YFSETQ. DNA of the CDR3: TGCGCCAGCAGCTTGGTTTTCGGTCGTTACAATGAGCAGTTCTTC. Encoded protein: CASSLVFGRYNEQFF.